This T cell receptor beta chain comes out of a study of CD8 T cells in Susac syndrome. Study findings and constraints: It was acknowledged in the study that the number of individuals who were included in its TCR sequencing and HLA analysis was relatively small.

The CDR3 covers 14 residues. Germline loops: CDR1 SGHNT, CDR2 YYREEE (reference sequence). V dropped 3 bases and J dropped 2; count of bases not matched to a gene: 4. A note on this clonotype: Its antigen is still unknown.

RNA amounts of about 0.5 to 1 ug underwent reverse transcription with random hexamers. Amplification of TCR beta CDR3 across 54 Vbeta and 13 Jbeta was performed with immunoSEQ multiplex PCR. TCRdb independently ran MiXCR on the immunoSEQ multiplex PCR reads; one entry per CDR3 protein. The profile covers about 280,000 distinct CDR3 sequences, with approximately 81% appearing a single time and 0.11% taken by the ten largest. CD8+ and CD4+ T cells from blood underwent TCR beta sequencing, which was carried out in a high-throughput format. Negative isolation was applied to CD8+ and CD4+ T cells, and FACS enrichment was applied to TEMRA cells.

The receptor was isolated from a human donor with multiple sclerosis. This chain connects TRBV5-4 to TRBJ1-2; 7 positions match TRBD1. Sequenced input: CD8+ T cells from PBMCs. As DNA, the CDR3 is TGTGCCAGCAGCTCGAAGACAGGGAACTATGGCTACACCTTC. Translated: CASSSKTGNYGYTF.